This TCR beta chain was documented in a study of neurological immune-mediated disorders (dated by TCRdb to the late 2010s). General notes on the study: Peripheral blood TCR-beta repertoires from HTLV-I-associated myelopathy (HAM/TSP) patients, multiple sclerosis patients and healthy controls were compared by UMI-based sequencing. Alongside PBMC samples, the set of some 98 TCR-beta libraries contained longitudinal samples, technical triplicates, and paired CD4+ and CD8+ T-cell subsets that had been sorted. The cohort included about 70 subjects: roughly 15 with HAM/TSP, roughly 34 with multiple sclerosis, and around 20 healthy controls.

Overall study results and their limits: Across subjects, expanded clones never shared an identical CDR3 amino acid sequence, which suggests that the TCR-beta repertoires in every group were private. TCR clonal expansion was highest in HAM/TSP patients and lowest in MS patients, with MS patients falling below even healthy controls.

The CDR3 sequence holds 14 residues, the cysteine and phenylalanine included. Only the CDR3 portion is preserved as DNA: 42 bases, with reading frame beginning at the first base. The V end loses 2 bases and the J end loses 1 base, and a stretch of 9 bases separates them. CDR1 and CDR2 are drawn from the germline V gene: MDHEN, SYDVKM. cDNA was synthesized by template-switch 5'RACE using a primer with a 10-nucleotide random unique molecular identifier that tagged each TCR transcript. Every sequencing run yielded over 190 million TCR-beta sequences covering 15-18 subjects. Total RNA was extracted with the RNeasy kit. The KAPA Real-time Library Amplification kit was used to amplify TCR-beta VDJ regions with primers targeting the TCR constant region and the 5'RACE anchor. A first PCR added sample indexes and Illumina adaptors, and a second PCR then raised library yield. After Ampure bead purification, the TCR product of roughly 650 bp was size-selected on a 2% E-gel SizeSelection system. Before pooling, libraries had their quality checked on a Bioanalyzer, their concentration measured with Qubit, and their quantity determined with the Kapa Library Quantification kit. Paired-end 2 x 150 bp sequencing of the libraries was performed on an Illumina HiSeq 2500. To increase sequence diversity, roughly 24-32% phiX was spiked into each library pool. As for how the authors treated the data: Quality-filtered reads were processed with the UMI-based MiGEC pipeline, which removed over 80% of raw TCR sequences during error correction. IMGT germline references were used for alignment of VDJ genes, and clonotypes were defined by a unique CDR3 amino acid sequence together with V-J genes. VDJtools evaluated clonal expansion, Shannon diversity and CDR3 relatedness (CalcPairwiseDistances, ClusterSamples); CLCbio workbench built phylogenetic trees. Using coefficient-of-variation modelling across technical triplicates, the study counted a clone as expanded if it had at least 8 unique UMIs. TCRdb trimmed public reads at Q25 via fastp, called clones via MiXCR and kept in-frame beta chains. Here each entry gathers all rows of one CDR3 protein and keeps the most common genes and DNA. Here the V and J calls rest on TCRdb's processing, not on the authors' analysis. For this sample there are over 15,000 distinct CDR3 sequences; over 8.5% appear just once. The top ten constitute around 28% of the sample.

A few counts support this clonotype. Its specific antigen is unknown. Qualities for individual bases were not recorded, and no much larger clone is one base off. Blood bank volunteers in Maryland, USA served as the healthy controls. For sorted-subset TCR libraries, some 950,000 sorted CD4+ or CD8+ T cells were used. Peripheral blood was subjected to Ficoll-Hypaque density gradient centrifugation to isolate PBMCs, which were then cryopreserved in liquid nitrogen. The study also sequenced paired sorted CD4+ and CD8+ subsets from healthy controls, HAM/TSP patients and MS patients. The chain couples TRBV28 to TRBJ2-7; the D gene is perhaps TRBD2, from 5 matching bases. This TCR was recovered from a woman aged 45-65 years in good health. Material for sequencing was CD8+ T cells from blood. The CDR3 region has the sequence CASSLVGASYEQYF. The sequence in DNA is TGTGCCAGCAGTTTAGTGGGAGCATCCTACGAGCAGTACTTC.